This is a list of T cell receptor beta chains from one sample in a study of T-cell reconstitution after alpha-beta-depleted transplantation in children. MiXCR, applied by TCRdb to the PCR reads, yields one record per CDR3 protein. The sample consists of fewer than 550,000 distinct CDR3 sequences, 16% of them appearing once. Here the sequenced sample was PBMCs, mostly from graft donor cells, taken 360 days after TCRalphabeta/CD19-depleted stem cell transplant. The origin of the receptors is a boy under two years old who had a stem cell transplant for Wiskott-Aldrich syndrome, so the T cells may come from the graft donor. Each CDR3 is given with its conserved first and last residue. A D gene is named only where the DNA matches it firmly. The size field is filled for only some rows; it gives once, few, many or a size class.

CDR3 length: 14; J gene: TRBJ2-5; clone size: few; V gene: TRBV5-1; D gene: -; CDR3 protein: CASSPARNQETQYF; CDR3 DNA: TGCGCCAGCAGCCCCGCAAGGAACCAAGAGACCCAGTACTTC
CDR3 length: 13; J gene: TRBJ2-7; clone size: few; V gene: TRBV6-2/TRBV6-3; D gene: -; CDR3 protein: CASSSTTPYEQYF; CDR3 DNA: TGTGCCAGCAGTTCGACAACCCCCTACGAGCAGTACTTC
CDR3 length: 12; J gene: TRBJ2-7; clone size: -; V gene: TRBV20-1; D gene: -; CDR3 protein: CSASPGSYEQYF; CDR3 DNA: TGCAGTGCTAGCCCAGGGTCCTACGAGCAGTACTTC
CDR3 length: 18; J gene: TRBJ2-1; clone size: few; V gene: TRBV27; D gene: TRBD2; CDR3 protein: CASSSPGLAGNSYNEQFF; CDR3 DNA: TGTGCCAGCAGTTCCCCCGGTCTAGCGGGGAACTCCTACAATGAGCAGTTCTTC
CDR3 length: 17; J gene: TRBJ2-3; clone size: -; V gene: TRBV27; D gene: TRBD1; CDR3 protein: CASSLWSDRGRSATQYF; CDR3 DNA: TGTGCCAGCAGTTTATGGTCGGACAGGGGGCGTTCGGCTACGCAGTATTTT
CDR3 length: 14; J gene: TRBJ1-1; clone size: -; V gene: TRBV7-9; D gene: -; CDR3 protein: CASSLAWGGGEAFF; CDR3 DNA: TGTGCCAGCAGCTTAGCGTGGGGGGGCGGGGAAGCTTTCTTT
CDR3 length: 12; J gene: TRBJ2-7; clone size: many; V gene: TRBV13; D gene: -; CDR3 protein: CASSGRAYEQYF; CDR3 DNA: TGTGCCAGCAGCGGCAGGGCGTACGAGCAGTACTTC
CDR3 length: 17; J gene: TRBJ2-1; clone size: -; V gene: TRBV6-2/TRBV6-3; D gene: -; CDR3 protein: CASSTTTGREHYNEQFF; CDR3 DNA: TGTGCCAGCAGCACTACAACTGGACGGGAACACTACAATGAGCAGTTCTTC
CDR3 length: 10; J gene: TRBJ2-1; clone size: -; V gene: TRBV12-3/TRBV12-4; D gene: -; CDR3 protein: CASRRNQQFF; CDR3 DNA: TGTGCCAGCAGACGTAATCAGCAGTTCTTC
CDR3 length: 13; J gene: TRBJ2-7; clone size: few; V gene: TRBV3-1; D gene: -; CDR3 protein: CASSPGNPYEQYF; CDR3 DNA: TGTGCCAGCAGCCCAGGAAATCCCTACGAGCAGTACTTC
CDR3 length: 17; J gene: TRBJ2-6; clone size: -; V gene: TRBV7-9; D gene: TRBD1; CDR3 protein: CASSLGQGSSGANVLTF; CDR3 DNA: TGTGCCAGCAGCTTAGGACAGGGGAGCTCTGGGGCCAACGTCCTGACTTTC
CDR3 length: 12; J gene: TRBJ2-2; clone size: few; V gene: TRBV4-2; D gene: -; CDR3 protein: CASSPQSGELFF; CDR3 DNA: TGTGCCAGCAGCCCTCAGTCCGGGGAGCTGTTTTTT
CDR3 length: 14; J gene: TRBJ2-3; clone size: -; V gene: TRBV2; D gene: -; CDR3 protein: CASREDSYTDTQYF; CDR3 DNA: TGTGCCAGCAGGGAGGACAGTTACACAGATACGCAGTATTTT
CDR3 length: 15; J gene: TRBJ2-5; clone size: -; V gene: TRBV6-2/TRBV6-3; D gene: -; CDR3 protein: CASSYPPRGQETQYF; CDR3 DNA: TGTGCCAGCAGTTACCCGCCGAGGGGACAAGAGACCCAGTACTTC
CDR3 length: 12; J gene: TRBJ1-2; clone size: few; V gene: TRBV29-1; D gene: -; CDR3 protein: CSVHPKGYGYTF; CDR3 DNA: TGCAGCGTCCACCCCAAGGGCTATGGCTACACCTTC
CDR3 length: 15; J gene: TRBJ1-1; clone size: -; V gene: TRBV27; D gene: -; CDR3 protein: CASSLYPRGETEAFF; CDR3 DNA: TGTGCCAGCAGTTTATATCCCAGGGGAGAGACTGAAGCTTTCTTT
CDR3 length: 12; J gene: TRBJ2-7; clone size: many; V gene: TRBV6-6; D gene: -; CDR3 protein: CASKPHSYEQYF; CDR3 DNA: TGTGCCAGCAAGCCGCATTCCTACGAGCAGTACTTC
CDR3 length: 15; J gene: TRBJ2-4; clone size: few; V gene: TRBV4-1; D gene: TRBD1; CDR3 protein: CASSQPGTGENIQYF; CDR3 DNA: TGCGCCAGCAGCCAACCCGGGACAGGGGAGAACATTCAGTACTTC
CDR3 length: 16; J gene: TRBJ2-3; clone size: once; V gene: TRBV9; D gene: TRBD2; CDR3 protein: CASSVGLAGNEDTQYF; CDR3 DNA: TGTGCCAGCAGCGTAGGACTAGCGGGAAATGAAGATACGCAGTATTTT
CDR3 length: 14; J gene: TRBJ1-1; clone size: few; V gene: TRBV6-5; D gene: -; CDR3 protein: CASSYSGEYTEAFF; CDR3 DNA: TGTGCCAGCAGTTACTCAGGGGAGTACACTGAAGCTTTCTTT
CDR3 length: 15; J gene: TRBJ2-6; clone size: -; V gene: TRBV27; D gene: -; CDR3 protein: CASSQAVPGANVLTF; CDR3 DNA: TGTGCCAGCAGCCAAGCAGTACCTGGGGCCAACGTCCTGACTTTC
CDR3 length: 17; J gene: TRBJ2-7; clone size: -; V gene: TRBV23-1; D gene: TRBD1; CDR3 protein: CASSQSEGGVGGYEQYF; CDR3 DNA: TGCGCCAGCAGTCAATCAGAAGGGGGCGTTGGTGGCTACGAGCAGTACTTC
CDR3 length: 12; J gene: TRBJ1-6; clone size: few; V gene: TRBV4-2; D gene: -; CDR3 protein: CASSQPGLPLHF; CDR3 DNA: TGTGCCAGCAGCCAACCAGGCTTACCCCTCCACTTT
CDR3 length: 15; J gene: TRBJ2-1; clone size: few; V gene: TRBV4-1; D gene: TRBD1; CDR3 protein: CASSHGTVDYNEQFF; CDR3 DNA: TGCGCCAGCAGCCACGGGACAGTAGATTACAATGAGCAGTTCTTC
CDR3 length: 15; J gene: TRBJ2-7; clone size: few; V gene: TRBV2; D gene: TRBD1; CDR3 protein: CASSEGPGGKYEQYF; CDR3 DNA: TGTGCCAGCAGTGAAGGCCCAGGGGGCAAGTACGAGCAGTACTTC
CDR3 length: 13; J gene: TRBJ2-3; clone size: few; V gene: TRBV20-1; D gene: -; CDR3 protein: CSARDRAFGTQYF; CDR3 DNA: TGCAGTGCTAGAGATCGGGCATTTGGTACGCAGTATTTT
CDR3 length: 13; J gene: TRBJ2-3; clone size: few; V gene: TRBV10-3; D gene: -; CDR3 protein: CAMRDSSTDTQYF; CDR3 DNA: TGTGCCATGAGGGACTCTAGCACAGATACGCAGTATTTT
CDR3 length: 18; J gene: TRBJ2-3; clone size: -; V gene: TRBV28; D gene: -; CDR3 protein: CASSLSLRPYIASGTQYF; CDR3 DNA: TGTGCCAGCAGTTTATCTCTCCGGCCGTACATTGCGAGTGGGACGCAGTATTTT
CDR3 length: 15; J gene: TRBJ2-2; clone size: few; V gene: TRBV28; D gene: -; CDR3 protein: CASSMWRGLNLGLFF; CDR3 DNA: TGTGCCAGCAGTATGTGGCGGGGGCTCAACCTAGGGCTGTTTTTT
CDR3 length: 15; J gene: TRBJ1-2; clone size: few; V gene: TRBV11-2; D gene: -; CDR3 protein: CASTPTGRANYGYTF; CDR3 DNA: TGTGCCAGCACCCCTACAGGGAGAGCTAACTATGGCTACACCTTC
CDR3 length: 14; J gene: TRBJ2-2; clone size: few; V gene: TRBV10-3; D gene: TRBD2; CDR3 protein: CAIVAGLNTGELFF; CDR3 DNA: TGTGCCATCGTAGCGGGACTGAACACCGGGGAGCTGTTTTTT
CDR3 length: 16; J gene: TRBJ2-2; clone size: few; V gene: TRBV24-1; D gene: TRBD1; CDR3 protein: CATSDLQTGKTGELFF; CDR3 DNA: TGTGCCACCAGTGATTTGCAGACAGGGAAAACCGGGGAGCTGTTTTTT
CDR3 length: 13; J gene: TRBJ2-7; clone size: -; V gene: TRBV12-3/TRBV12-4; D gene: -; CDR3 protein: CASSFGGAYEQYF; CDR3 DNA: TGTGCCAGCAGTTTCGGGGGAGCGTACGAGCAGTACTTC
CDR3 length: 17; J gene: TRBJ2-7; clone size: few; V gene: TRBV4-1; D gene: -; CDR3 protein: CASSQDRVLGATYEQYF; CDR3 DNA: TGCGCCAGCAGCCAAGATCGTGTTCTGGGGGCCACCTACGAGCAGTACTTC
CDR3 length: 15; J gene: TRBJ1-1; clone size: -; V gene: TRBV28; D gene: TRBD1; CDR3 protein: CASSLPGTGGSEAFF; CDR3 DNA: TGTGCCAGCAGTTTACCCGGAACAGGGGGCTCTGAAGCTTTCTTT
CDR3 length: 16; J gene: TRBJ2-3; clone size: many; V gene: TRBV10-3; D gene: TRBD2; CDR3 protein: CAISEGTSGSRDTQYF; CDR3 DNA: TGTGCCATCAGTGAGGGAACTAGCGGGAGCCGGGATACGCAGTATTTT
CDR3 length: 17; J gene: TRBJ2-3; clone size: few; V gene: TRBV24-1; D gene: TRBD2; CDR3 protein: CATSDSTSGSHTDTQYF; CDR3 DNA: TGTGCCACCAGTGACTCGACTAGCGGGAGCCACACAGATACGCAGTATTTT